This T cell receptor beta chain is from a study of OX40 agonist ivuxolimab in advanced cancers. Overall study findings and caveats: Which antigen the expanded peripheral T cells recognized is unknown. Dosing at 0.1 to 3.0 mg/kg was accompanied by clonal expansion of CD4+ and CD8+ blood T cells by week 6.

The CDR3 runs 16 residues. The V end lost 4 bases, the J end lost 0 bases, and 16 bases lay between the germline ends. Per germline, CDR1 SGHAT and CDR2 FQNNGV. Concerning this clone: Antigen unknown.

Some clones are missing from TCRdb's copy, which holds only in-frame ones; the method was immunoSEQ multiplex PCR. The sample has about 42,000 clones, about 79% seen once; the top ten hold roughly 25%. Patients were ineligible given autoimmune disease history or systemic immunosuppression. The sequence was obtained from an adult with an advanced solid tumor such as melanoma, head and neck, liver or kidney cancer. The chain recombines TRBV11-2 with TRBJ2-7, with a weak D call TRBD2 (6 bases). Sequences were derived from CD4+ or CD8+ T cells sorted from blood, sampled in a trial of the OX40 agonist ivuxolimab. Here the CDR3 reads CASSYRWGEFSYEQYF. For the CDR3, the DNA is TGTGCCAGCAGCTATCGGTGGGGGGAATTCTCCTACGAGCAGTACTTC.